The 18 T cell receptor beta chains presented below share a single source sample, sequenced in a study of blood T cells in healthy people across ages. Sample-barcoded 5' priming and a J-beta primer mix drove a second PCR of about 7 to 12 cycles. One entry per CDR3 protein results from TCRdb running MiXCR on the 5' RACE reads. This table has 600,000 to 650,000 distinct CDR3 sequences, 58% appearing once. Input material: blood. These receptors originate from a man aged 55 to 70 in good health.

Points on this clonotype: Being one base from a much bigger clone, this may be a read error. The rearrangement joins TRBV10-2 to TRBJ1-2, with D perhaps TRBD1 (6 bases). This CDR3 region has 14 residues. V was cut by 3 bases and J by 4 bases, with 12 bases left in between. CDR1 and CDR2 from the germline V gene are WSHSY and SAAADI. The CDR3 nucleotides read TGCGCCAGCAGTGAACAGGGCCAGGGCTATGGCTACACCTTC. It codes for CASSEQGQGYGYTF.

The chain uses TRBV10-3 and TRBJ2-6; D perhaps matches TRBD2 (6 bases). CDR1 ENHRY and CDR2 SYGVKD come from the germline V gene. The CDR3 has 15 residues. The V and J ends lost 4 bases and 2 bases respectively, with 9 bases between them. This chain's CDR3 is CAISGGEAGANVLTF. CDR3 bases: TGTGCCATCAGTGGCGGGGAGGCTGGGGCCAACGTCCTGACTTTC.

The chain carries TRBV6-1 and TRBJ2-3, with 7 bases fitting TRBD2. Trimming cost V 6 bases and J 0 bases; bases outside gene matches: 6. Germline V gene data show CDR1 as MNHNS and CDR2 as SASEGT. The CDR3 length is 15 residues. The CDR3 bases are TGTGCCAGCAGGATAGGACTAGGAAGCACAGATACGCAGTATTTT. It specifies CASRIGLGSTDTQYF.

The chain combines TRBV24-1 with TRBJ2-3; D ambiguous. The length of the CDR3 is 13 residues. From germline, CDR1 is KGHDR and CDR2 SFDVKD. V lost 5 bases and J 4 bases, leaving 9 bases between the germline ends. This CDR3 reads CATSGAAADTQYF. Written as DNA, the CDR3 is TGTGCCACCAGTGGGGCAGCCGCAGATACGCAGTATTTT.

The chain joins TRBV10-3 to TRBJ2-3; possibly TRBD1 for D (6 bases). CDR3 length: 13 amino acids. The ends were cut back, 1 base at V and 4 bases at J, with 6 bases in the middle. In germline, CDR1 is ENHRY, CDR2 SYGVKD. CDR3 DNA: TGTGCCATCAGTGAGTACAGGGCAGATACGCAGTATTTT. It translates to CAISEYRADTQYF.

The chain couples TRBV20-1 to TRBJ2-3; the D is unclear. The CDR3 contains 13 residues. The ends were cut back, 1 base at V and 8 bases at J, with 13 bases in the middle. Germline lookup yields CDR1 DFQATT and CDR2 SNEGSKA (reference sequence). CDR3 DNA sequence: TGCAGTGCTAGAGGTGGTGGGTCAGTTACGCAGTATTTT. It translates to CSARGGGSVTQYF.

The chain joins TRBV4-1 to TRBJ1-4; D possibly corresponds to TRBD1 (5 bases). CDR1 is MGHRA, CDR2 YSYEKL, per germline. Trimming cost V 1 base and J 3 bases, with 12 bases left between them. The CDR3 contains 16 residues. The CDR3: CASSQGSGGANEKLFF. In DNA, the CDR3 is TGCGCCAGCAGCCAAGGGTCTGGGGGGGCTAATGAAAAACTGTTTTTT.

This clonotype has more than one count but fewer than ten. This rearrangement joins TRBV11-3 to TRBJ2-3; D may be TRBD2 (6 bases). V gave up 4 bases and J gave up 9 bases, with 11 bases separating them. Germline V gives CDR1 SGHNT, CDR2 YENEEA. CDR3 length equals 12 residues. CDR3 sequence (DNA): TGTGCCAGCAGCTCCACTAGCAGGACGCAGTATTTT. Translated, it gives CASSSTSRTQYF.

In this sample, this clonotype turned up a few times. This chain links TRBV10-3 with TRBJ2-1; D remains ambiguous. The CDR3 loop spans 14 amino acids. Per germline, CDR1 ENHRY and CDR2 SYGVKD. Trimming took off 2 bases at V and 13 bases at J, with 18 bases between the two ends. The CDR3 is CAISEGQTRSSQFF. CDR3 nucleotides: TGTGCCATCAGTGAGGGGCAGACCCGAAGTTCCCAGTTCTTC.

This rearrangement joins TRBV20-1 to TRBJ1-2; 7 bases are shared with TRBD1. Germline values: CDR1 DFQATT, CDR2 SNEGSKA (reference sequence). The CDR3 runs to 17 residues. Germline trimming cut 0 bases from V and 0 bases from J; bases unmatched to any gene: 10. In DNA form, the CDR3 reads TGCAGTGCTAGAGACCTGGACGTGGGGACAGCTAACTATGGCTACACCTTC. Translation gives CSARDLDVGTANYGYTF.

This clonotype turned up a few times. The chain is built from TRBV5-1 and TRBJ2-5; D not certain. This CDR3 comprises 14 residues. Trimming left V 0 bases short and J 2 bases short, with 8 bases between. Germline CDR1 reads SGHRS; CDR2 reads YFSETQ. CDR3 sequence: CASSLVARQETQYF. In nucleotides, the CDR3 is TGCGCCAGCAGCTTGGTCGCCAGACAAGAGACCCAGTACTTC.

The V and J genes are TRBV10-3 and TRBJ2-1; 8 bases fit TRBD1. The V segment lost 2 bases and the J segment 9 bases; nucleotides outside the gene matches: 6. CDR1 and CDR2 from the germline V gene are ENHRY and SYGVKD. The CDR3 spans 14 residues. This CDR3 reads CAISENRGSGEQFF. The CDR3 DNA reads TGTGCCATCAGTGAGAACAGGGGGTCGGGTGAGCAGTTCTTC.

This chain links TRBV9 with TRBJ2-1; D perhaps matches TRBD1 (6 bases). The CDR3 is made up of 15 amino acids. Germline-derived CDR1 and CDR2 are SGDLS and YYNGEE. Trimming took off 2 bases at V and 1 base at J, with 10 bases between the two ends. CDR3 in amino acids: CASSVRDISYNEQFF. DNA for the CDR3: TGTGCCAGCAGCGTGAGGGACATTTCCTACAATGAGCAGTTCTTC.

Only a few counts were recorded for this clonotype. The chain joins TRBV5-5 to TRBJ1-4; D not certain. Between the trimmed V and J ends, which lost 2 bases and 5 bases, there was a span of 13 bases. Germline V lookup: CDR1 SGHKS, CDR2 YYEKEE (reference sequence). The CDR3 sequence is 15 residues long. The CDR3 region is CASSFYIGPNEKLFF. The DNA of the CDR3 is TGTGCCAGCAGCTTTTATATCGGACCAAATGAAAAACTGTTTTTT. Drawing the rest from reference TRBV5-5 and TRBJ1-4, the complete variable domain is DAGVTQSPTHLIKTRGQQVTLRCSPISGHKSVSWYQQVLGQGPQFIFQYYEKEERGRGNFPDRFSARQFPNYSSELNVNALLLGDSALYLCASSFYIGPNEKLFFGSGTQLSVL.

The gene calls are TRBV6-5 and TRBJ1-1; no clear D. Deletions cut 2 bases from V and 4 bases from J, with 11 bases between. The CDR3 has 14 amino acids. Germline V gene sequence: CDR1 MNHEY, CDR2 SVGAGI. CDR3 nucleotide sequence: TGTGCCAGCAGTTACACACCAAAGGGCACTGAAGCTTTCTTT. This codes for CASSYTPKGTEAFF.

The count of this clonotype is one. CDR3 amino acids: CASRPARDRQTQYF. The CDR3 DNA reads TGTGCCAGCAGGCCAGCCCGGGATAGGCAGACCCAGTACTTC. The rearrangement joins TRBV6-1 to TRBJ2-5; perhaps TRBD2 as D (5 bases). Germline V gene data show CDR1 as MNHNS and CDR2 as SASEGT. Trimming took 6 bases from V and 6 from J, leaving 17 bases between them. This CDR3 region has 14 residues.

The rearrangement joins TRBV3-1 to TRBJ2-5; D gene unclear. The J call may be incorrect, as the DNA end agrees better with TRBJ2-7. Germline loops: CDR1 LGHDT, CDR2 YNNKEL (reference sequence). The CDR3 is 14 amino acids. CDR3 nucleotides: TGTGCCAGCAGCCAAGACACCCACTTCTACGAGCAGTACTTC. Its translation: CASSQDTHFYEQYF.

This clonotype was seen once. The chain is built from TRBV7-2 and TRBJ2-7; TRBD2 matches at 9 bases. The CDR3 spans 16 residues. The germline gives CDR1 SGHTA, CDR2 FQGNSA. J gave up 7 bases and V 1 base, and 11 bases lay outside the gene matches. CDR3 nucleotides: TGTGCCAGCAGCTTAGTCGGCGGGGGGGCCATGAATGAGCAGTACTTC. Translated, it gives CASSLVGGGAMNEQYF.